This TCR beta chain was observed in a study of T cells in Graves' hyperthyroidism and ophthalmopathy. It was considered stable Graves' hyperthyroidism when ophthalmopathy did not progress within 18 months. V lost 6 bases to trimming and J lost 4 bases; unmatched junction nucleotides: 18. The CDR3 sequence is 18 residues long. Germline V lookup: CDR1 MNHEY, CDR2 SVGEGT. Amplification targeted TCR beta CDR3 regions from RNA transcripts. During a first-round RT-PCR of the TCR CDR3, the HTBI primer set was used. TCRdb reprocessed the multiplex PCR reads via MiXCR and lists one record per CDR3 protein. The table records 360,000 or so distinct CDR3 sequences, about 18% of them present only once. This clonotype was recorded at least ten times.

The chain has TRBV6-2 or TRBV6-3 and TRBJ1-5; 7 nucleotides match TRBD1. The receptor comes from a woman under 30 with Graves' hyperthyroidism. The sample consisted of blood. CDR3 DNA: TGTGCCAGCAGATTTAAACAGGGGCTGTTCGGACTAAATCAGCCCCAGCATTTT. It encodes CASRFKQGLFGLNQPQHF.